These 20 T cell receptor beta chains came from one sample sequenced in a study of blood T cells in healthy people across ages. A J-beta primer mix and a sample-barcoded 5' primer were used in a second PCR of about 7 to 12 cycles. TCRdb reprocessed the 5' RACE reads via MiXCR and lists one record per CDR3 protein. The table has approximately 600,000 distinct CDR3 sequences, approximately 50% seen once. Input material: blood. These receptors all stem from a man aged 55 to 69 in good health.

The V gene is TRBV5-5, the J gene TRBJ1-2; 8 bases line up with TRBD1. The CDR3 has 16 residues. CDR1 SGHKS and CDR2 YYEKEE come from the germline V gene (reference sequence). Trimming at V came to 4 bases and at J to 5 bases, leaving 13 bases not matched to a gene. CDR3 DNA: TGTGCCAGCAGCCCCGCGGGGCCAGGGGGCGTTTATGGCTACACCTTC. This encodes CASSPAGPGGVYGYTF.

V usage is TRBV18 and J usage is TRBJ2-5; the D gene is possibly TRBD2 (6 bases). The germline CDR1 and CDR2 sequences are KGHSH and LQKENI. Trimming took 2 bases from V and 5 from J, leaving 9 bases between them. This CDR3 region has 13 residues. In DNA form, the CDR3 reads TGTGCCAGCTCACCATGGGGGGACGAGACCCAGTACTTC. Residues: CASSPWGDETQYF.

This clonotype showed up just once. The rearrangement joins TRBV5-4 to TRBJ2-5; 8 nucleotides line up with TRBD2. Germline CDR1 reads SGHNT; CDR2 reads YYREEE (reference sequence). V dropped 4 bases and J dropped 3; count of bases not matched to a gene: 8. The CDR3 extends over 15 amino acids. CDR3 residues: CASSPQPGGEETQYF. CDR3 sequence (DNA): TGTGCCAGCAGCCCACAACCGGGGGGGGAAGAGACCCAGTACTTC.

Here the CDR3 DNA reads TGTGCCAGCAGCCTGGGTCTCGAGCAGTACTTC. Amino acid sequence: CASSLGLEQYF. This chain joins TRBV6-1 and TRBJ2-7, with D hard to call. The germline gives CDR1 MNHNS, CDR2 SASEGT. V shed 6 bases and J shed 6 bases, with 9 bases lying between them. This CDR3 contains 11 residues.

The chain is built from TRBV7-9 and TRBJ1-1; D remains ambiguous. Trimming cost V 5 bases and J 6 bases, with 13 bases left between them. The germline V gene has CDR1 SEHNR and CDR2 FQNEAQ (reference sequence). The CDR3 consists of 13 residues. This chain's CDR3 is CASSHSEGSEAFF. The CDR3 DNA reads as TGTGCCAGCAGCCATAGCGAGGGTTCTGAAGCTTTCTTT.

The chain couples TRBV2 to TRBJ1-2; D is uncertain. Per germline, CDR1 SNHLY and CDR2 FYNNEI. This CDR3 spans 11 amino acids. Trimming took 8 bases from V and 3 from J, leaving 7 bases between them. The CDR3 protein is CASGQDYGYTF. The CDR3 region has the DNA TGTGCCAGCGGCCAGGACTATGGCTACACCTTC.

This chain connects TRBV3-1 to TRBJ1-2; possible D gene TRBD1, 5 bases. Trimming pared 0 bases from V and 4 bases from J, leaving 12 bases between. CDR1 is LGHDT and CDR2 is YNNKEL in the germline V gene (reference sequence). The CDR3 extends over 15 amino acids. Written as DNA, the CDR3 is TGTGCCAGCAGCCAAGATCTGGACAACCGCTATGGCTACACCTTC. Amino acids: CASSQDLDNRYGYTF.

This chain connects TRBV20-1 to TRBJ2-3, with 9 bases lining up with TRBD2. The CDR3 is 14 amino acids. Germline lookup yields CDR1 DFQATT and CDR2 SNEGSKA (reference sequence). The V and J ends lost 3 bases and 4 bases, in that order; junction bases with no gene match: 5. The CDR3 nucleotides are TGCAGTGCTAGGCCCGGACTAGCGTCAGATACGCAGTATTTT. Its translation is CSARPGLASDTQYF.

The chain links TRBV7-2 to TRBJ2-5; D not resolved. This CDR3 is 13 amino acids long. CDR1 is SGHTA, CDR2 FQGNSA, per germline. Trimming cost V 2 bases and J 4 bases, with 8 bases left between them. The CDR3 loop reads CASSLLPRETQYF. In nucleotides, the CDR3 is TGTGCCAGCAGCTTACTCCCTAGAGAGACCCAGTACTTC.

This clonotype appeared a single time. This chain connects TRBV6-5 to TRBJ1-2; D is uncertain. The V end was cut by 0 bases, the J end by 5 bases, with 13 bases between. CDR3 size: 15 residues. Germline values: CDR1 MNHEY, CDR2 SVGAGI. CDR3 nucleotide sequence: TGTGCCAGCAGTTACTCGGCCCGGTATAGATATGGCTACACCTTC. This encodes CASSYSARYRYGYTF.

This chain connects TRBV9 to TRBJ2-1; D is undetermined. Germline CDR1 is SGDLS and CDR2 is YYNGEE. This CDR3 has 12 amino acids. Trimming took 4 bases from V and 3 from J, leaving 5 bases between them. CDR3 in DNA: TGTGCCAGCAGCTCAATCTACAATGAGCAGTTCTTC. Protein: CASSSIYNEQFF.

The J gene is TRBJ2-2, the V gene TRBV3-1; either TRBD1 or TRBD2 may fit D (5 bases each). This CDR3 region has 18 residues. The germline V gene encodes CDR1 LGHDT and CDR2 YNNKEL (reference sequence). Trimming removed 4 bases at V and 0 bases at J, with 18 bases between. As DNA, the CDR3 is TGTGCCAGCAGCCCAAAGGGACCCGGAGGAGCGAACACCGGGGAGCTGTTTTTT. As protein: CASSPKGPGGANTGELFF.

The chain joins TRBV12-3 or TRBV12-4 to TRBJ2-3; the match to TRBD2 covers 7 bases. V gave up 3 bases and J gave up 3 bases; unmatched junction bases: 6. This CDR3 comprises 15 residues. The DNA of the CDR3 is TGTGCCAGCAGTTTCAGCGGGGAGGGGACAGATACGCAGTATTTT. It is translated as CASSFSGEGTDTQYF.

This clonotype was observed a handful of times. V usage is TRBV5-1 and J usage is TRBJ2-5; tentatively, D is TRBD1 or TRBD2 (7 bases each). Trimming took off 1 base at V and 1 base at J, with 11 bases between the two ends. The length of the CDR3 is 15 residues. Germline V CDR1 and CDR2: SGHRS, YFSETQ. The CDR3 region is CASSLSRGGQETQYF. For the CDR3, the DNA is TGCGCCAGCAGCTTGTCCAGGGGGGGCCAAGAGACCCAGTACTTC.

The rearrangement joins TRBV19 to TRBJ2-5; 7 positions agree with TRBD2. Germline CDR1 reads LNHDA; CDR2 reads SQIVND (reference sequence). This CDR3 is built from 15 residues. Trimming removed 3 bases from V and 3 bases from J; junction bases left unmatched: 7. CDR3 residues: CASSMGGRGEETQYF. CDR3 coding DNA: TGTGCCAGTAGTATGGGCGGACGGGGGGAAGAGACCCAGTACTTC.

The sample holds one count of this clonotype. The CDR3 coding sequence is TGTGCCAGCACCCGGGGACCGATGGACACTGAAGCTTTCTTT. This sequence encodes CASTRGPMDTEAFF. V and J are TRBV6-2 or TRBV6-3 and TRBJ1-1, with a tentative D call TRBD1 (5 bases). Trimming took 7 bases from V and 3 from J, leaving 15 bases between them. CDR1 and CDR2 from the germline V gene are MNHEY and SVGEGT. The CDR3 totals 14 residues.

This clonotype turned up a few times. This chain uses TRBV18 with TRBJ2-3, with 9 positions matching TRBD2. This CDR3 contains 16 residues. Germline-derived CDR1 and CDR2 are KGHSH and LQKENI. Trimming took 0 bases from V and 2 from J; bases not matched to a gene: 3. This chain's CDR3 is CASSPPAGGYTDTQYF. The CDR3 DNA reads as TGTGCCAGCTCACCACCGGCGGGGGGGTACACAGATACGCAGTATTTT. Filled out from reference TRBV18 and TRBJ2-3, the complete variable domain reads NAGVMQNPRHLVRRRGQEARLRCSPMKGHSHVYWYRQLPEEGLKFMVYLQKENIIDESGMPKERFSAEFPKEGPSILRIQQVVRGDSAAYFCASSPPAGGYTDTQYFGPGTRLTVL.

The chain employs TRBV5-1 and TRBJ2-7; D is possibly TRBD2 (5 bases). The CDR3 sequence is 14 residues long. Germline CDR1 reads SGHRS; CDR2 reads YFSETQ. Trimming pared 4 bases from V and 3 bases from J, leaving 14 bases between. The CDR3 is CASSRPEGLYEQYF. CDR3 DNA sequence: TGCGCCAGCAGCCGGCCAGAGGGTCTCTACGAGCAGTACTTC.

Notes on this clonotype: Since a much larger clone is just one base distant, this may be a read error. The genes are TRBV29-1 and TRBJ2-3, with no clear D. Germline assignment: CDR1 SQVTM and CDR2 ANQGSEA. This CDR3 contains 14 residues. Trimming removed 2 bases from V and 2 bases from J, with 11 bases in between. The CDR3 is CSVEPWALTDTQYF. The CDR3 bases are TGCAGCGTTGAACCGTGGGCCCTCACAGATACGCAGTATTTT.

This clonotype occurred many times. The CDR3 coding sequence is TGTGCCAGCAGCTTAGATAGGGATCAGCCCCAGCATTTT. Protein sequence: CASSLDRDQPQHF. The chain is built from TRBV11-2 and TRBJ1-5; D is unresolved. CDR3 length equals 13 residues. Germline CDR1 reads SGHAT; CDR2 reads FQNNGV. Trimming removed 0 bases at V and 5 bases at J, with 5 bases between.